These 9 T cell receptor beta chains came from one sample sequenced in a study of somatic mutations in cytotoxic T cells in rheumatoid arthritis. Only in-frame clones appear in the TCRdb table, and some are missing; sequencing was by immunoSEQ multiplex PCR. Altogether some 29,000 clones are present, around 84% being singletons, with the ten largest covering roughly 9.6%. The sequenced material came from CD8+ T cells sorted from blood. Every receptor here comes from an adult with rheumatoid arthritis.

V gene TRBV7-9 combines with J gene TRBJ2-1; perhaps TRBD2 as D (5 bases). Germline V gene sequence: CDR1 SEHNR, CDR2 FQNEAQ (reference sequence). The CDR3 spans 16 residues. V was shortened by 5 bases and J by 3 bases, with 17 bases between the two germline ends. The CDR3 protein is CASSGVERRNYNEQFF. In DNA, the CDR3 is TGTGCCAGCAGCGGGGTGGAGCGGAGGAACTACAATGAGCAGTTCTTC.

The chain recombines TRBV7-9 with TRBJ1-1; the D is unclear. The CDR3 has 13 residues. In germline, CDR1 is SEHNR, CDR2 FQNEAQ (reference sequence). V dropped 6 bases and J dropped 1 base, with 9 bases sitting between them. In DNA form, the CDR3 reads TGTGCCAGCAGGCGGGAGGAGAACACTGAAGCTTTCTTT. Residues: CASRREENTEAFF.

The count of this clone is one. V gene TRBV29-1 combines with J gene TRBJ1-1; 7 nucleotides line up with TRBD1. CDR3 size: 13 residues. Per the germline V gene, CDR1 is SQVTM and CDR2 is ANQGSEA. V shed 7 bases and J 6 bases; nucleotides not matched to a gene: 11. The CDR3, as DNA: TGCAGCGGGGGTGGAGGGGGCGATCCTGAAGCTTTCTTT. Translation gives CSGGGGGDPEAFF. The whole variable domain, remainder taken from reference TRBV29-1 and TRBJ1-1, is SAVISQKPSRDICQRGTSLTIQCQVDSQVTMMFWYRQQPGQSLTLIATANQGSEATYESGFVIDKFPISRPNLTFSTLTVSNMSPEDSSIYLCSGGGGGDPEAFFGQGTRLTVV.

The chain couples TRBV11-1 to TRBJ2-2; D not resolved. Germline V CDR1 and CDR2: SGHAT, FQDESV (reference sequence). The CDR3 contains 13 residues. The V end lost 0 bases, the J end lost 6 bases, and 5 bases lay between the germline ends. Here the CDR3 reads CASSLAGAGELFF. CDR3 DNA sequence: TGTGCCAGCAGCTTAGCAGGAGCCGGGGAGCTGTTTTTT.

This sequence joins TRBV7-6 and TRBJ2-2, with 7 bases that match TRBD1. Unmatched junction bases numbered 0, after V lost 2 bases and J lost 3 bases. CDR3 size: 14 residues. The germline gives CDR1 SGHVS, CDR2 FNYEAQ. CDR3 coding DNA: TGTGCCAGCAGCTTAACAGGGGACACCGGGGAGCTGTTTTTT. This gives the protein CASSLTGDTGELFF.

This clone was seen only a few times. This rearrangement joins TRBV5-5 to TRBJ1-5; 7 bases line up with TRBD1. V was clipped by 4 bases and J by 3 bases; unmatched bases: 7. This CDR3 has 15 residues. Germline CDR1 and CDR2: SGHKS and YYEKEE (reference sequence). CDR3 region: CASSPTGEHNQPQHF. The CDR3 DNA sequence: TGTGCCAGCAGCCCCACAGGGGAACACAATCAGCCCCAGCATTTT.

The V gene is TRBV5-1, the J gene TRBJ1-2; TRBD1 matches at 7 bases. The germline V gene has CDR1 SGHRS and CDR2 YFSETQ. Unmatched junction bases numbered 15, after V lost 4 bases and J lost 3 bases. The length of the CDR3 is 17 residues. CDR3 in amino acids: CASSPRTGGREDYGYTF. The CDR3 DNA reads TGCGCCAGCAGCCCTCGGACAGGCGGGCGAGAAGACTATGGCTACACCTTC.

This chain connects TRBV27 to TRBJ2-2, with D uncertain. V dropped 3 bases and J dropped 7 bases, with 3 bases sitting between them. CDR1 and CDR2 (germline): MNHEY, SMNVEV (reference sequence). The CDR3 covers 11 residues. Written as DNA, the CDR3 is TGTGCCAGCAGTTTTAGCGGGGAGCTGTTTTTT. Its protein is CASSFSGELFF.

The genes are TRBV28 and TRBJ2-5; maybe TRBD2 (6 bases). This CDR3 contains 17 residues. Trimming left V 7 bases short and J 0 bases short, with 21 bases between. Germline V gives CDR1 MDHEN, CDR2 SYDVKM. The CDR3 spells CASTSGRKLSYQETQYF. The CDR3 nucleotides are TGTGCCAGCACGTCGGGGAGGAAACTCTCGTACCAAGAGACCCAGTACTTC. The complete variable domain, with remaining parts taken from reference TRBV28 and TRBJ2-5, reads DVKVTQSSRYLVKRTGEKVFLECVQDMDHENMFWYRQDPGLGLRLIYFSYDVKMKEKGDIPEGYSVSREKKERFSLILESASTNQTSMYLCASTSGRKLSYQETQYFGPGTRLLVL.